A selection of T cell receptor beta chains follows, all from one sample in a study of early T cells in non-severe SARS-CoV-2 infection. MiXCR, run by TCRdb on the 5' RACE reads, gives a single entry per CDR3 protein. The repertoire holds about 61,000 distinct CDR3 sequences, approximately 10% seen once, with 1.5% to 2% in the top ten. Input material: whole blood. The receptors derive from an adult who was a healthcare worker with PCR-confirmed SARS-CoV-2 infection or an uninfected control (not recorded which). Each CDR3 is given without its conserved first and last residue.

ASIPRTNTGELF,TRBV10-2
AITVGSTDTQY,TRBV10-3
ASSEVGQETQY,TRBV9
SVAVRGQHTEAF,TRBV29-1
ASSIPGGTEAF,TRBV6-1
ASSSTRLSEQF,TRBV2
ASTQLRQGIGNTGELF,TRBV19
ATSNRTGGGIREQY,TRBV15
ASSLEDRRGF,TRBV11-2
AGQTGVVQY,TRBV28
ASSDRGGLEKETQY,TRBV7-8
SVSGSAGNTIY,TRBV29-1
ATLTTSNTGELF,TRBV12-3/TRBV12-4
ASSQRGGTGGHNEQF,TRBV3-1
ASSQTGVDSYEQY,TRBV19
ASSLLAGGLSSYNEQF,TRBV5-6
AWSLALGEAF,TRBV30
SAGGDYYGYT,TRBV20-1
ASALAGNTDTQY,TRBV6-2/TRBV6-3
ASSLQILSGYT,TRBV5-8
ASSQEWYGQGGYEQY,TRBV4-3
AWSYRDRDTYEQY,TRBV30
AWSVPTNTEAF,TRBV30
ATSRDPSAGGYNEQF,TRBV15
ASSQVSETDTQY,TRBV4-3
SARDHIHTEAF,TRBV20-1
ASSPIPRAPGEQF,TRBV18
ASSLAGRINQPQH,TRBV7-2
ASSEDRGRAGEQY,TRBV10-1
ASSNNSRETKETQY,TRBV12-3/TRBV12-4
ASSLVSGIAGELF,TRBV5-4
ASSPAGGGPNEQY,TRBV18
ASSAPDYSSYEQY,TRBV2
ASSPGTGVEKLF,TRBV28
ASAGAGAGANVLT,TRBV28
ASTHGTRNNNEQF,TRBV6-2/TRBV6-3
ASSQPAQDKTQY,TRBV4-1
ASSLGLLAGDETQY,TRBV7-2
ASASSYEQY,TRBV6-2/TRBV6-3
ASSLLSDTQY,TRBV3-1
ASSPTLGGWTDTQY,TRBV9
ASRWTSGTLDTQY,TRBV7-2
ASSPVGNGETQY,TRBV11-2
ASSLEGRGEEKLF,TRBV5-1
ATTYPGARTEAF,TRBV6-5
ASSQRGPDTQY,TRBV14
ASSPLAGRETQY,TRBV7-6
ASSPAREQPQH,TRBV18
SARGGGEQY,TRBV20-1
SARSGATYEQY,TRBV20-1
ASSSGGMNTQY,TRBV3-1
ASSPQDRVGEAF,TRBV5-5
ASRLAGSSYNEQF,TRBV6-6
ASSVWGKDNSPLH,TRBV27
ASSLAKGPRSYDIGYT,TRBV5-1
ASRLAGGDTQY,TRBV7-8
ASSPNPSLFYEQY,TRBV12-3/TRBV12-4